The clone carrying this T cell receptor beta chain was seen a handful of times. What it binds is not known. From the RT-PCR reads, TCRdb called clonotypes with MiXCR, one entry per CDR3 protein. The table lists roughly 160,000 distinct CDR3 sequences, 11% of them singletons. This sample is part of a study of response to subunit inactivated influenza vaccine. Study-level findings and limits: A suggestion made by the authors is that each seasonal influenza vaccination recruits few new T cells.

Trimming removed 4 bases from V and 5 bases from J, with 11 bases in between. This CDR3 has 13 residues. The germline CDR1 and CDR2 sequences are SGHAT and FQNNGV. The TCR was taken from a man in his fifties who received an inactivated influenza vaccine. The sample in question was non-naive T cells sorted from PBMCs, obtained 35 to 45 days after vaccination. The chain couples TRBV11-2 to TRBJ1-1; D not certain. The CDR3 DNA is TGTGCCAGCAGCTCCCCCCTTGGAACTGAAGCTTTCTTT. This encodes CASSSPLGTEAFF.